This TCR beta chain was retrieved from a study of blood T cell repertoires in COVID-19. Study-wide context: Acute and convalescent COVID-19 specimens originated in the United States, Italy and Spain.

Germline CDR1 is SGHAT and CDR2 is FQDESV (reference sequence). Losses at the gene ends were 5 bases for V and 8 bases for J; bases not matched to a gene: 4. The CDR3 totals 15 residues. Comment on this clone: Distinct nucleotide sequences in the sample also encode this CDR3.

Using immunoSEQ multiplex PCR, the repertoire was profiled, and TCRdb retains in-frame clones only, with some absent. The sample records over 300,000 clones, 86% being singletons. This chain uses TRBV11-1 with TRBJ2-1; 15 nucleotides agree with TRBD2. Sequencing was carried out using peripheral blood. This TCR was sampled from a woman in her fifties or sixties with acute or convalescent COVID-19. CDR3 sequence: CASSPRTSGRDEQFF. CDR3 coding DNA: TGTGCCAGCAGCCCCCGGACTAGCGGGAGGGATGAGCAGTTCTTC. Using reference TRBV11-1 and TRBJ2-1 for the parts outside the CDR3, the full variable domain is EAEVAQSPRYKITEKSQAVAFWCDPISGHATLYWYRQILGQGPELLVQFQDESVVDDSQLPKDRFSAERLKGVDSTLKIQPAELGDSAMYLCASSPRTSGRDEQFFGPGTRLTVL.